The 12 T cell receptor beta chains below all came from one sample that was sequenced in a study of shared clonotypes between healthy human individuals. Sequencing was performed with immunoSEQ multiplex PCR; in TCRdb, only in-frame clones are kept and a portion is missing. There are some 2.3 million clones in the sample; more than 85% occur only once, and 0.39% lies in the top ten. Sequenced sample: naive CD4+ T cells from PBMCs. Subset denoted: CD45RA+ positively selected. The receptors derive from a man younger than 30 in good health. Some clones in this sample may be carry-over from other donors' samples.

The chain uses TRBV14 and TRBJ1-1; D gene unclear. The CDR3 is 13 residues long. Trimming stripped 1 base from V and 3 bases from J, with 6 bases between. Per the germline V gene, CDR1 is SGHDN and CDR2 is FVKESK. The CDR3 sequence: CASSQGRYTEAFF. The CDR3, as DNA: TGTGCCAGCAGCCAAGGCAGGTACACTGAAGCTTTCTTT. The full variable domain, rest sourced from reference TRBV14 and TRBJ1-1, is EAGVTQFPSHSVIEKGQTVTLRCDPISGHDNLYWYRRVMGKEIKFLLHFVKESKQDESGMPNNRFLAERTGGTYSTLKVQPAELEDSGVYFCASSQGRYTEAFFGQGTRLTVV.

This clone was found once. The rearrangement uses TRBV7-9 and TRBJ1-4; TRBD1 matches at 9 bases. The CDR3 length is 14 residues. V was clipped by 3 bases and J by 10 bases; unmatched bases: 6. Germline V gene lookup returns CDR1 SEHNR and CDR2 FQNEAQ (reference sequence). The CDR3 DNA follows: TGTGCCAGCAGCTTGGGACAGGGTTCTGTAAAACTGTTTTTT. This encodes CASSLGQGSVKLFF.

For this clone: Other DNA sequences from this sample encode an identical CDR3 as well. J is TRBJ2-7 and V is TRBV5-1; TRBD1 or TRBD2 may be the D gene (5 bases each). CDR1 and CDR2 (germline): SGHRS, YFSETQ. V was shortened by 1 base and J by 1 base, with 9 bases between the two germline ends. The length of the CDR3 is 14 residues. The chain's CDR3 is CASSLTGRSYEQYF. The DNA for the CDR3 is TGCGCCAGCAGCTTGACGGGACGGTCCTACGAGCAGTACTTC.

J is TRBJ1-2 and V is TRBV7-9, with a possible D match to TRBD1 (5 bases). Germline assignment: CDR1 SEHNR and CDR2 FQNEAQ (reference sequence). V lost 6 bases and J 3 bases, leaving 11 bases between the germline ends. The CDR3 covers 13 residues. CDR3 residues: CASRRDAYYGYTF. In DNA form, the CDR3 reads TGTGCCAGCAGACGGGACGCCTACTATGGCTACACCTTC.

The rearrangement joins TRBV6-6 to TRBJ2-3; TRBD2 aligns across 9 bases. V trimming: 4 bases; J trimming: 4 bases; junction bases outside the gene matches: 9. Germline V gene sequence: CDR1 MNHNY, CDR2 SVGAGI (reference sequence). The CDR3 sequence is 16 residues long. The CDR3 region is CASSFYSGSTADTQYF. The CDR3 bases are TGTGCCAGCAGTTTCTATAGCGGGAGTACGGCAGATACGCAGTATTTT.

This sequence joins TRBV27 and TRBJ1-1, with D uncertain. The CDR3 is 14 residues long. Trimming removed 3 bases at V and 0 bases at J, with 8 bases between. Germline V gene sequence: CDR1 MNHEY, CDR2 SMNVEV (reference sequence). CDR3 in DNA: TGTGCCAGCAGTTTTCGGTCGGTGAACACTGAAGCTTTCTTT. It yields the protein CASSFRSVNTEAFF.

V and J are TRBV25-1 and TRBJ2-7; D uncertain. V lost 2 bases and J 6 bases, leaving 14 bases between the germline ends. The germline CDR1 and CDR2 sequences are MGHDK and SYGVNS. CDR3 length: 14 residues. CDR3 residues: CASSELGRMGEQYF. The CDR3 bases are TGTGCCAGCAGTGAACTGGGCAGGATGGGCGAGCAGTACTTC.

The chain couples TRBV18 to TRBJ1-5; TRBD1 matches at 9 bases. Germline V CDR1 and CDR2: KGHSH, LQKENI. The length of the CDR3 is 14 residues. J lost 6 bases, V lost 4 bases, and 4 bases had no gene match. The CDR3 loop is CASSLTGGAQPQHF. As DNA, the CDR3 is TGTGCCAGCTCACTTACAGGGGGCGCTCAGCCCCAGCATTTT.

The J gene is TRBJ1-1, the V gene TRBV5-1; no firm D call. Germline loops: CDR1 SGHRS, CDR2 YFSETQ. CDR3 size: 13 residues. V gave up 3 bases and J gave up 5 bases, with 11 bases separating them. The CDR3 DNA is TGCGCCAGCAGCTCCCAGGCGGGGACTGAAGCTTTCTTT. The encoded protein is CASSSQAGTEAFF.

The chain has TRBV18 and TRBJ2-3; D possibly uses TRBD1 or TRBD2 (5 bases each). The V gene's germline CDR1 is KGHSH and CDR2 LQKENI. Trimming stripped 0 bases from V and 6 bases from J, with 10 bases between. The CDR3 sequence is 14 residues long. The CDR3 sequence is CASSPPARGDTQYF. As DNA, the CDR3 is TGTGCCAGCTCACCACCGGCCCGGGGCGATACGCAGTATTTT. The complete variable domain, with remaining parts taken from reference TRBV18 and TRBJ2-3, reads NAGVMQNPRHLVRRRGQEARLRCSPMKGHSHVYWYRQLPEEGLKFMVYLQKENIIDESGMPKERFSAEFPKEGPSILRIQQVVRGDSAAYFCASSPPARGDTQYFGPGTRLTVL.

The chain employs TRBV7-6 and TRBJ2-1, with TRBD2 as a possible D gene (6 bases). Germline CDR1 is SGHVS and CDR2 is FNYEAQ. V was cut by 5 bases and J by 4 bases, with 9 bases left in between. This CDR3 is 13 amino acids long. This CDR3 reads CASSGRQYNEQFF. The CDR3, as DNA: TGTGCCAGCAGCGGGAGGCAATACAATGAGCAGTTCTTC.

CDR3: CASSWSEKLFF. The CDR3 DNA is TGTGCCAGCAGTTGGAGTGAAAAACTGTTTTTT. V is TRBV28 and J is TRBJ1-4; the D is unclear. The V gene's germline CDR1 is MDHEN and CDR2 SYDVKM. The V end lost 4 bases, the J end lost 7 bases, and 4 bases lay between the germline ends. This CDR3 is built from 11 residues.